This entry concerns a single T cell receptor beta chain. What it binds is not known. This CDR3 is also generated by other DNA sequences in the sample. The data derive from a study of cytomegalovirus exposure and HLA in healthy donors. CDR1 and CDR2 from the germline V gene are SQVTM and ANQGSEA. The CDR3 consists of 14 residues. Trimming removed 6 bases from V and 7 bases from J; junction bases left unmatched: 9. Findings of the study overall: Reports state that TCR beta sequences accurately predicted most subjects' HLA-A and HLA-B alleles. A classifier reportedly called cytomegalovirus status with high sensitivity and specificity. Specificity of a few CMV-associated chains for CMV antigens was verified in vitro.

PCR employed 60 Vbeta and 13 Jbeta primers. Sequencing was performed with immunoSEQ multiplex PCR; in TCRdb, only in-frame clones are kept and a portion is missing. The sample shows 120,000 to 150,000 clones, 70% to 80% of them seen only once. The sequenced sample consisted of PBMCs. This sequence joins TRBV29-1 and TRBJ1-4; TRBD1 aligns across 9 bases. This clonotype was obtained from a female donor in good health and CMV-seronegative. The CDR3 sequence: CSVRPGQGREKLFF. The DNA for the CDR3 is TGCAGCGTGCGACCGGGACAGGGCCGTGAAAAACTGTTTTTT. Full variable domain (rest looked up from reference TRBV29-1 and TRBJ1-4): SAVISQKPSRDICQRGTSLTIQCQVDSQVTMMFWYRQQPGQSLTLIATANQGSEATYESGFVIDKFPISRPNLTFSTLTVSNMSPEDSSIYLCSVRPGQGREKLFFGSGTQLSVL.